This TCR beta chain was captured by sequencing in a study of cytomegalovirus exposure and HLA in healthy donors. V shed 0 bases and J shed 0 bases, with 7 bases lying between them. CDR1 and CDR2 (germline): SGHNT, YYREEE (reference sequence). The CDR3 sequence is 15 residues long. The table came from immunoSEQ multiplex PCR; TCRdb's copy has only in-frame clones and leaves some out. The sample yields some 110,000 clones, roughly 82% seen once. The specimen was PBMCs. The rearrangement joins TRBV5-4 to TRBJ1-3; D remains ambiguous. This TCR came from a man aged 18 to 29 in good health and CMV-seronegative. The CDR3 here is CASSLVESSGNTIYF. CDR3 nucleotide sequence: TGTGCCAGCAGCTTGGTAGAAAGCTCTGGAAACACCATATATTTT.